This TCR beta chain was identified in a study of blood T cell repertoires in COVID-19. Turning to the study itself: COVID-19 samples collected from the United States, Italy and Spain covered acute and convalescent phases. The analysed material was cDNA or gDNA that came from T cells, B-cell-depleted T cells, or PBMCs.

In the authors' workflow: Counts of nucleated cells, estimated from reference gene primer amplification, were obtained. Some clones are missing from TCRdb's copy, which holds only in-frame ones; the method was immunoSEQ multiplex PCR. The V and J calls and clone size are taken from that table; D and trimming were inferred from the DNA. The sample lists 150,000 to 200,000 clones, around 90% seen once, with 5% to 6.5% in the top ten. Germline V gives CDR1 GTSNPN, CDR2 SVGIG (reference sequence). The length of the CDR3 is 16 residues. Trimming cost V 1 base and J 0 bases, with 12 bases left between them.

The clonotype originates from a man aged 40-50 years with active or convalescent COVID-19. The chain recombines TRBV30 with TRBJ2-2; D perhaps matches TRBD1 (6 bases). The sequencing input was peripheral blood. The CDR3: CAWSDSPGANTGELFF. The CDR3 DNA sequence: TGTGCCTGGAGTGATTCTCCAGGGGCGAACACCGGGGAGCTGTTTTTT. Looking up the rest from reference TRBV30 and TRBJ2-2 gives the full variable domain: SQTIHQWPATLVQPVGSPLSLECTVEGTSNPNLYWYRQAAGRGLQLLFYSVGIGQISSEVPQNLSASRPQDRQFILSSKKLLLSDSGFYLCAWSDSPGANTGELFFGEGSRLTVL.